Sequencing of this TCR beta chain was carried out in a study of cytomegalovirus exposure and HLA in healthy donors. Assay used: immunoSEQ multiplex PCR; TCRdb lists only in-frame clones, some missing. Of 100,000 to 150,000 clones in the sample, about 90% were seen once. A remark on this clone: Its antigen is currently unknown.

General study findings and limits: Despite most TCR sequences being rare, some public TCRs occurred in many donors. The study recorded 164 TCR beta chains that were cytomegalovirus-associated.

The CDR3 spans 15 residues. V trimming: 6 bases; J trimming: 6 bases; junction bases outside the gene matches: 7. The germline V gene has CDR1 SNHLY and CDR2 FYNNEI. This clonotype was sampled from a woman in her late teens or twenties in good health and CMV-seronegative. This rearrangement joins TRBV2 to TRBJ2-3; the match to TRBD1 covers 12 bases. What was sequenced was PBMCs. The CDR3 DNA reads TGTGCCAGCAGAGCCGGGACAGGGGGCAGCGATACGCAGTATTTT. Its protein product is CASRAGTGGSDTQYF.